A selection of T cell receptor beta chains follows, all from one sample in a study of blood T cell repertoires in COVID-19. Sequenced by immunoSEQ multiplex PCR; TCRdb stores in-frame clones only, minus some. The sample has 52,000 or so clones; about 89% are singletons. Sequenced input: peripheral blood. The receptors here all came from a human donor in a cohort sampled during active COVID-19. Each CDR3 is given with its conserved first and last residue. Each record gives: D gene, clone size, J gene, V gene, CDR3 DNA, CDR3 protein. The D gene is left open where the match is weak. A row's size may be missing; if present it is once, few, many or a size class.

>TRBD2|-|TRBJ2-3|TRBV4-1
TGCGCCAGCAGCCAAAGAGCGGGGTTGGCTAGCGGGCGCACAGATACGCAGTATTTT
CASSQRAGLASGRTDTQYF
>TRBD2|-|TRBJ2-3|TRBV13
TGTGCCAGCAGCTCGACTAGCGGGGGAACAGATACGCAGTATTTT
CASSSTSGGTDTQYF
>-|-|TRBJ2-2|TRBV4-3
TGCGCCAGCAGCCAAGAGGAGGACACCGGGGAGCTGTTTTTT
CASSQEEDTGELFF
>TRBD1|-|TRBJ1-1|TRBV6-1
TGTGCCAGCAGTGAATCGACAGGGCATGCTTTCTTT
CASSESTGHAFF
>TRBD2|few|TRBJ2-1|TRBV7-3
TGTGCCAGCAGCCCTGGGGCTAGCGGGCTTCTCTCCTACAATGAGCAGTTCTTC
CASSPGASGLLSYNEQFF
>-|-|TRBJ2-5|TRBV7-9
TGTGCCAGCAGCTCCCTCCAAGAGACCCAGTACTTC
CASSSLQETQYF
>TRBD1|-|TRBJ1-2|TRBV30
TGTGCCTGTTTGGGACAGGGGAATGGCTACACCTTC
CACLGQGNGYTF
>-|-|TRBJ1-4|TRBV11-2
TGTGCCAGCAGCTTAGACGGGGGGGCGGTGGAAAAACTGTTTTTT
CASSLDGGAVEKLFF
>TRBD1|-|TRBJ1-1|TRBV28
TGTGCCAGCACCCTGGCGGCTACAGGGGGCTGGACTGAAGCTTTCTTT
CASTLAATGGWTEAFF
>TRBD1|-|TRBJ1-4|TRBV30
TGTGCCCACGGGAGGACAGGGGGATTAAAGGGAAAACTGTTTTTT
CAHGRTGGLKGKLFF
>TRBD2|-|TRBJ2-3|TRBV3-1/TRBV3-2
TGTGCCAGCAGCGGTTCAGGAGCGGGGGGGTCCCCAAGGGGCACAGATACGCAGTATTTT
CASSGSGAGGSPRGTDTQYF
>TRBD1|-|TRBJ2-5|TRBV30
TGTGCCTGCGGGGACAGGGGAGAGACCCAGTACTTC
CACGDRGETQYF
>-|-|TRBJ2-1|TRBV7-2
TGTGCCAGCAGCCAAACCTACAATGAGCAGTTCTTC
CASSQTYNEQFF
>TRBD2|-|TRBJ2-4|TRBV19
TGTGCCAGTAGGACTAGCAGCCTAGACATTCAGTACTTC
CASRTSSLDIQYF
>-|-|TRBJ1-5|TRBV30
TGTGCCTGTCAAACAGGGATGCGCAATCAGCCCCAGCATTTT
CACQTGMRNQPQHF
>TRBD2|-|TRBJ2-1|TRBV28
TGTGCCAGCAGTTCCTTCGGAGCGGGGGGTCCCAATGAGCAGTTCTTC
CASSSFGAGGPNEQFF
>TRBD2|-|TRBJ2-4|TRBV27
TGTGCCAGCAGTTTCCTCTCCGGGACTAGCAAAAACATTCAGTACTTC
CASSFLSGTSKNIQYF
>TRBD1|-|TRBJ2-1|TRBV6-2/TRBV6-3
TGTGCCAGCACCCCAACAGGGGGCAGGTACAATGAGCAGTTCTTC
CASTPTGGRYNEQFF
>TRBD2|-|TRBJ2-1|TRBV7-9
TGTGCCAGCAGCCCTAGGGGACTAGCGGGAGATATGAATGAGCAGTTCTTC
CASSPRGLAGDMNEQFF
>-|-|TRBJ2-5|TRBV5-1
TGCGCCAGCAGCTTGCAGGGTCTCCAAGAGACCCAGTACTTC
CASSLQGLQETQYF
>TRBD2|-|TRBJ2-3|TRBV9
TGTGCCAGCAGCGTAGAGGCGGGAGTTGCAGATACGCAGTATTTT
CASSVEAGVADTQYF
>TRBD1|-|TRBJ1-4|TRBV6-5
TGTGCCAGCACCGGGACAGGGCATGAAAAACTGTTTTTT
CASTGTGHEKLFF
>TRBD2|-|TRBJ2-2|TRBV2
TGTGCCAGCAGGACGGGACTAGCGATCCCAACCGGGGAGCTGTTTTTT
CASRTGLAIPTGELFF
>TRBD1|-|TRBJ1-6|TRBV7-6
TGTGCCAGCAGCCGGGACAGCTATAATTCACCCCTCCACTTT
CASSRDSYNSPLHF
>-|-|TRBJ1-4|TRBV29-1
TGCAGCGTACTAGACACGGGCTGGGAAAAACTGTTTTTT
CSVLDTGWEKLFF
>-|few|TRBJ1-5|TRBV7-9
TGTGCCTCCACCCCCGGGGGCAATCAGCCCCAGCATTTT
CASTPGGNQPQHF
>TRBD1|-|TRBJ2-1|TRBV27
TGTGCCAGCAGCGACAGGGGGCTAAATGAGCAGTTCTTC
CASSDRGLNEQFF
>TRBD1|-|TRBJ2-1|TRBV28
TGTGCCAGCACCCTAGGGGACAGGTACAATGAGCAGTTCTTC
CASTLGDRYNEQFF
>-|-|TRBJ2-3|TRBV21-1
TGTGCCAGCAGCGGGACAGGGGCAACTAGCACAGATACGCAGTATTTT
CASSGTGATSTDTQYF
>TRBD1|-|TRBJ1-2|TRBV19
TGTGCCAGTAGTATAGATGGAGGGGGGACAGGTTATGGCTACACCTTC
CASSIDGGGTGYGYTF
>-|once|TRBJ1-2|TRBV30
TGTGCCTGGAGCGCTGAGGGAAGGCGAGGCTACACCTTC
CAWSAEGRRGYTF
>-|-|TRBJ1-1|TRBV10-2
TGCGCCAGCAGTGAGTCTGCGCTGAACACTGAAGCTTTCTTT
CASSESALNTEAFF
>TRBD1|-|TRBJ2-7|TRBV7-9
TGTGCCAGCAGCTACGGACAGGTCTACGAGCAGTACTTC
CASSYGQVYEQYF
>TRBD2|few|TRBJ2-3|TRBV7-9
TGTGCCAGCAGCTCCACCGACGGGCGGCGGGGGGGCGCAGATACGCAGTATTTT
CASSSTDGRRGGADTQYF
>-|-|TRBJ1-2|TRBV4-2
TGTGCCAGCAGCCAAGGGATGGAGGGGAATGGCTATGGCTACACCTTC
CASSQGMEGNGYGYTF
>-|-|TRBJ2-3|TRBV7-2
TGTGCCAGCAGCCAGAGCGTTTCTAGCACAGATACGCAGTATTTT
CASSQSVSSTDTQYF
>TRBD2|-|TRBJ2-3|TRBV7-3
TGTGCCAGCAGCTTAAGCCGAGCGGGGACAGATACGCAGTATTTT
CASSLSRAGTDTQYF
>-|-|TRBJ2-5|TRBV24-1
TGTGCCACCAGTGATTTGCCCGGGATTAAGCAGACCCAGTACTTC
CATSDLPGIKQTQYF
>-|-|TRBJ1-1|TRBV7-2
TGTGCCACCCCAAGGAGGGCAGGTGGAACTGAAGCTTTCTTT
CATPRRAGGTEAFF
>-|-|TRBJ2-4|TRBV30
TGTGCCTGGAGTACGGGACTCGTAGCCAAAAACATTCAGTACTTC
CAWSTGLVAKNIQYF
>TRBD2|-|TRBJ2-3|TRBV7-2
TGTGCCAGCAGCTCGGGAGGGGCGGGAGGCGATACGCAGTATTTT
CASSSGGAGGDTQYF
>-|-|TRBJ1-1|TRBV19
TGTGCCAGTAGGACAGGCGCTGAAGCTTTCTTT
CASRTGAEAFF
>TRBD1|-|TRBJ1-2|TRBV3-1/TRBV3-2
TGTGCCAGCAGCCACTTCGACAGGGGGAATGGCTACACCTTC
CASSHFDRGNGYTF
>TRBD2|-|TRBJ2-5|TRBV11-3
TGTGCCAGCAGCTTAGAGGGAGAGCGGGAGGGCCGACGATGGGAGACCCAGTACTTC
CASSLEGEREGRRWETQYF
>-|-|TRBJ1-2|TRBV6-2/TRBV6-3
TGTGCCAGCAGTTACACGGACAGAAACTATGGCTACACCTTC
CASSYTDRNYGYTF
>TRBD2|-|TRBJ2-3|TRBV7-2
TGTGCCAGCAGCTTAAGGGCGGGAGGGCGTACAGATACGCAGTATTTT
CASSLRAGGRTDTQYF
>TRBD2|-|TRBJ2-1|TRBV18
TGTGCCAGCTCACTGTTACCGGGACTAGCGGGAGGACGGGAGCAGTTCTTC
CASSLLPGLAGGREQFF
>TRBD2|-|TRBJ2-3|TRBV10-3
TGTGCCATCAGCCCGGGTAGCGGGGCCTCTGGCACAGATACGCAGTATTTT
CAISPGSGASGTDTQYF